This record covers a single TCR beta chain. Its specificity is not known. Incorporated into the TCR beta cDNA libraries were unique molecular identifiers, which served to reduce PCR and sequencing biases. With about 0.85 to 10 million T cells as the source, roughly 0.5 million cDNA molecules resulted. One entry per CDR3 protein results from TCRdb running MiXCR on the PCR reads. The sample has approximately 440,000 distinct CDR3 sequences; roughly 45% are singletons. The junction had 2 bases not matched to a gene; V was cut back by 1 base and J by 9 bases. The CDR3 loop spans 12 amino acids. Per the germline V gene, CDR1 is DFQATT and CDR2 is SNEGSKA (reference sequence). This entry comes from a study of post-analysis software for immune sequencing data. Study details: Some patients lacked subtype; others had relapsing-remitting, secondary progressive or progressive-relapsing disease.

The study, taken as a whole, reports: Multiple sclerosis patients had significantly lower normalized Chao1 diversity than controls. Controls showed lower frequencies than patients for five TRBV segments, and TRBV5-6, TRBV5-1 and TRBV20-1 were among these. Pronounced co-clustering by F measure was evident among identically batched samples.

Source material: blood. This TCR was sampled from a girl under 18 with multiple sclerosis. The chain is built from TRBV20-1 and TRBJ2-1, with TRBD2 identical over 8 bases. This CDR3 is CSARALAGEQFF. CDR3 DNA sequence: TGCAGTGCTAGAGCCCTAGCGGGTGAGCAGTTCTTC.